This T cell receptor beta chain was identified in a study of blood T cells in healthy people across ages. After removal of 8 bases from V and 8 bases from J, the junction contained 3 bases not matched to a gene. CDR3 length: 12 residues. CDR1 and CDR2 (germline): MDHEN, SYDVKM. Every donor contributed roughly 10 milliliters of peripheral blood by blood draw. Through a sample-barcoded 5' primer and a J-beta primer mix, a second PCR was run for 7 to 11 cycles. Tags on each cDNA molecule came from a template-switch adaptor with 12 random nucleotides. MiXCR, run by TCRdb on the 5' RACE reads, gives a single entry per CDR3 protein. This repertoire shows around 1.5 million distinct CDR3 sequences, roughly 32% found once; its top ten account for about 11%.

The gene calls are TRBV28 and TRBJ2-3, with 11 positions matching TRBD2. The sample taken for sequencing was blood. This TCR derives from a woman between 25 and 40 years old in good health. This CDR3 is CASYSGRGTQYF. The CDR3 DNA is TGTGCCAGCTATAGCGGGAGGGGTACGCAGTATTTT.